Each of the 10 T cell receptor beta chains below was sequenced from the same sample in a study of shared clonotypes between healthy human individuals. Clones were read by immunoSEQ multiplex PCR, and TCRdb kept only the in-frame ones, dropping some. The sample shows over a million clones, roughly 80% of them seen only once. The sample comprised memory CD4+ T cells sorted from blood. Subset of the sample: CD45RA-negative fraction. Receptors were obtained from a man between 18 and 29 years old in good health.

V gene TRBV5-1 combines with J gene TRBJ2-7, with D maybe TRBD2 (5 bases). This CDR3 is 16 amino acids long. Germline CDR1 is SGHRS and CDR2 is YFSETQ. Deletions cut 4 bases from V and 0 bases from J, with 17 bases between. CDR3 coding DNA: TGCGCCAGCAGCCCCGGAACGGGGTTTAGCTCCTACGAGCAGTACTTC. The encoded protein is CASSPGTGFSSYEQYF.

This clone was counted only a few times. The rearrangement links TRBV6-5 to TRBJ1-1; tentative D call: TRBD1 (5 bases). V was clipped by 9 bases and J by 5 bases, with 10 bases between them. The CDR3 runs 11 residues. The germline gives CDR1 MNHEY, CDR2 SVGAGI. CDR3 nucleotides: TGTGCCAGTTCGGAGGGGACTGAAGCTTTCTTT. It codes for CASSEGTEAFF.

This rearrangement joins TRBV4-3 to TRBJ2-4; D is undetermined. CDR3 length equals 15 residues. Trimming cost V 0 bases and J 0 bases, with 6 bases left between them. From germline, CDR1 is LGHNA and CDR2 YSLEER. CDR3 residues: CASSQEVTAKNIQYF. In nucleotides, the CDR3 is TGCGCCAGCAGCCAAGAAGTGACAGCCAAAAACATTCAGTACTTC.

This clone was counted a few times. This chain joins TRBV5-8 and TRBJ2-3, with D possibly TRBD2 on 6 matching bases. The CDR3 length is 13 residues. The V end lost 6 bases, the J end lost 3 bases, and 11 bases lay between the germline ends. From germline, CDR1 is SGHTS and CDR2 YDEGEE. The CDR3 nucleotides are TGTGCCAGCACTGGCGGGATGACAGATACGCAGTATTTT. Translation: CASTGGMTDTQYF.

V gene TRBV6-1 combines with J gene TRBJ1-2; 8 positions match TRBD1. The length of the CDR3 is 12 residues. Germline CDR1 is MNHNS and CDR2 is SASEGT. J lost 4 bases, V lost 5 bases, and 0 bases had no gene match. The CDR3 sequence is CASSTGGYGYTF. For the CDR3, the DNA is TGTGCCAGCAGTACAGGGGGCTATGGCTACACCTTC.

The V and J genes are TRBV29-1 and TRBJ2-2; 9 bases map to TRBD1. V shed 7 bases, J shed 1 base, and the junction held 4 bases outside the gene matches. This CDR3 spans 14 amino acids. CDR1 SQVTM and CDR2 ANQGSEA come from the germline V gene. The CDR3 DNA reads TGCAGCGCCGGGACAGGGAAGAACACCGGGGAGCTGTTTTTT. This encodes CSAGTGKNTGELFF.

This clone was seen a few times. The chain couples TRBV6-1 to TRBJ1-1; maybe TRBD1 (6 bases). The CDR3 has 12 residues. Germline V gives CDR1 MNHNS, CDR2 SASEGT. The germline V and J ends were trimmed by 5 bases and 6 bases, with 10 bases remaining between them. The CDR3 coding sequence is TGTGCCAGCAGTATTCGACAGGCTGAAGCTTTCTTT. Translating gives CASSIRQAEAFF.

This clone appeared many times. V and J are TRBV5-4 and TRBJ1-1; 7 bases fit TRBD1. Unmatched junction bases numbered 8, after V lost 4 bases and J lost 2 bases. CDR1 is SGHNT, CDR2 YYREEE, per germline (reference sequence). This CDR3 region has 15 residues. The CDR3 is CASSTPTGSNTEAFF. For the CDR3, the DNA is TGTGCCAGCAGCACCCCGACAGGGTCTAACACTGAAGCTTTCTTT.

This chain links TRBV19 with TRBJ2-7; the match to TRBD1 covers 7 bases. With 6 bases clipped from V and 1 base from J, the junction kept 12 bases outside the gene matches. The length of the CDR3 is 16 residues. In germline, CDR1 is LNHDA, CDR2 SQIVND (reference sequence). The CDR3 sequence: CASRRATGPGSYEQYF. CDR3 DNA: TGTGCCAGTAGAAGAGCGACAGGGCCAGGGTCCTACGAGCAGTACTTC.

V usage is TRBV28 and J usage is TRBJ2-6; D remains ambiguous. The V gene's germline CDR1 is MDHEN and CDR2 SYDVKM. This CDR3 spans 16 amino acids. The V and J ends lost 1 base and 0 bases respectively, with 7 bases between them. CDR3 sequence (DNA): TGTGCCAGCAGTTTATTGTCTTTCTCTGGGGCCAACGTCCTGACTTTC. It translates to CASSLLSFSGANVLTF.